This T cell receptor beta chain was recovered during a study of STAT3 mutations in large granular lymphocyte leukemia. Study-wide results and caveats: Every T-cell large granular lymphocyte leukemia patient had at least one immunodominant TCR beta clonotype. In about 30% of the 18 patients, new TCR clonotypes emerged after therapy.

Method: immunoSEQ multiplex PCR; TCRdb's copy keeps in-frame clones and lacks some. The table has tens of thousands of clones, roughly 81% seen once; the top ten hold 0.43%. This clone has only a few counts. Antigen specificity is unknown. This CDR3 spans 15 amino acids. V dropped 5 bases and J dropped 3; count of bases not matched to a gene: 10. The germline V gene encodes CDR1 SGHAT and CDR2 FQNNGV. The sequenced material came from PBMCs. The V and J genes are TRBV11-2 and TRBJ2-7, with 7 bases matching TRBD1. This sequence originates from a human donor with T large granular lymphocyte leukemia. Some clones in this sample may be carry-over from other donors' samples. The CDR3 loop reads CASSDSGTANYEQYF. The CDR3 DNA is TGTGCCAGCAGCGACTCCGGGACAGCAAACTACGAGCAGTACTTC.